This T cell receptor (beta chain) was sequenced for a study of shared clonotypes between healthy human individuals. At the level of the study: CD4 naive and CD4 memory each took three plates per donor, while CD8 naive took two and CD8 memory one. General observations from the study: Sequencing depth was expected to influence donor clonotype sharing. The four-donor shared clonotypes exceeded non-shared clonotypes in generation probability, with non-shared ones scoring lower.

Germline CDR1 is MNHEY and CDR2 is SMNVEV (reference sequence). V trimming: 6 bases; J trimming: 5 bases; junction bases outside the gene matches: 9. The CDR3 extends over 15 amino acids. The method was immunoSEQ multiplex PCR; TCRdb's version includes in-frame clones alone and lacks a portion of them. The sample records approximately 710,000 clones, 90% being singletons. On this clone itself: As yet, its antigen is unknown.

The gene calls are TRBV27 and TRBJ2-7, with 11 bases identical to TRBD2. Source material: memory CD8+ T cells from PBMCs. Specified subset: CD45RO+ cells pooled with CCR7-negative TemRA cells. The sequence came from a man younger than 35 in good health. Some clones in this sample may be carry-over from other donors' samples. CDR3 sequence (DNA): TGTGCCAGCAGATCGGGACTAGCGGCCGCCCACGAGCAGTACTTC. It yields the protein CASRSGLAAAHEQYF.